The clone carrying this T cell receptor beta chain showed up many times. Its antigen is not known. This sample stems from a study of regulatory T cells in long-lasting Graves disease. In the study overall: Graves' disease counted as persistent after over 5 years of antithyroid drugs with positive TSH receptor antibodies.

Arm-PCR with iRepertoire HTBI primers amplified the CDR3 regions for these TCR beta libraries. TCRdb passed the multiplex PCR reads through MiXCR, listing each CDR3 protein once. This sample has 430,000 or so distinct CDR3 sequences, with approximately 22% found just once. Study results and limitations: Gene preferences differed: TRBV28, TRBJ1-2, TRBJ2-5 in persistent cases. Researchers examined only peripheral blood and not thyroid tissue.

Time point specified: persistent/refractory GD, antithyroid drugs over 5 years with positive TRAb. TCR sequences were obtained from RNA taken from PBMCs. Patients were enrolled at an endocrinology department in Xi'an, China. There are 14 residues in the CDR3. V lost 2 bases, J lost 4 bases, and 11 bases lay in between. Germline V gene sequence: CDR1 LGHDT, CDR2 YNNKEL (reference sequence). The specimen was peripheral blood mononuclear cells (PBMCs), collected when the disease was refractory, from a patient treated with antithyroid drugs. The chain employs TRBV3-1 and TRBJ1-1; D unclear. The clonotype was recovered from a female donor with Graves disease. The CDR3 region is CASSQSGFGTEAFF. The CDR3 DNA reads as TGTGCCAGCAGCCAATCGGGGTTTGGCACTGAAGCTTTCTTT.